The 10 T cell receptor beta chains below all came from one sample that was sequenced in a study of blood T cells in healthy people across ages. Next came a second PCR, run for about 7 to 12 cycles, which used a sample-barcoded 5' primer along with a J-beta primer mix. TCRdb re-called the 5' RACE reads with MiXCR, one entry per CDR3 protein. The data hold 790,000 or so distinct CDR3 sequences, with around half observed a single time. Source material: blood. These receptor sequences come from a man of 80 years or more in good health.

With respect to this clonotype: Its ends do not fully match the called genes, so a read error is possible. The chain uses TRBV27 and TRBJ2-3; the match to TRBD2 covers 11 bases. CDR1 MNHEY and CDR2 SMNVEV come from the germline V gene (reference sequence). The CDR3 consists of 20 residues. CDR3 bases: TGTACCAGCAGTCCTAAGTTTGGACCTAGCGGGGGGATTAACACAGATACGCAGTATTTT. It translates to CTSSPKFGPSGGINTDTQYF.

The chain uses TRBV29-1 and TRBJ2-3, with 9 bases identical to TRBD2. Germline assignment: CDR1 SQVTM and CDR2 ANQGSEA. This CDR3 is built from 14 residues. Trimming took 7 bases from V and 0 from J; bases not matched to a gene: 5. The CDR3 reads CSAGAGGSTDTQYF. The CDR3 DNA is TGCAGCGCGGGGGCGGGAGGGAGCACAGATACGCAGTATTTT.

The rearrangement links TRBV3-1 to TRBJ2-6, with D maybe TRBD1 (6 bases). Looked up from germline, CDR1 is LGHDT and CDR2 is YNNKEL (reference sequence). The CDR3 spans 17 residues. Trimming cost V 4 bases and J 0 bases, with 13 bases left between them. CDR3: CASSLGQSDSGANVLTF. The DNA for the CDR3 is TGTGCCAGCAGCCTAGGACAGTCTGACTCTGGGGCCAACGTCCTGACTTTC.

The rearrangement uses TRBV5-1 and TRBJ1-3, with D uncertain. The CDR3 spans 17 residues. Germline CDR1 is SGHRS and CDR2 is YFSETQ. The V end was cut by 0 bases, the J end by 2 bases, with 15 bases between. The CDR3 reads CASSLEAVGEAGNTIYF. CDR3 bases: TGCGCCAGCAGCTTGGAAGCTGTCGGCGAGGCTGGAAACACCATATATTTT.

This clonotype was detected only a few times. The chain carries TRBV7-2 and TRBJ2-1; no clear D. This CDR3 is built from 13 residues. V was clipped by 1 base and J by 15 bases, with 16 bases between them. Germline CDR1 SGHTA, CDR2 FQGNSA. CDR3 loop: CASSLGGSAVVFF. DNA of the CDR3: TGTGCCAGCAGCTTAGGAGGAAGTGCCGTAGTGTTCTTC.

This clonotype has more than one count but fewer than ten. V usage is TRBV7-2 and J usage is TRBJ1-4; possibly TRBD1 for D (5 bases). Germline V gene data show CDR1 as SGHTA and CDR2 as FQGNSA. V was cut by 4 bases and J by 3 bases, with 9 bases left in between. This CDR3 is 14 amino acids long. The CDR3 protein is CASSYQGSNEKLFF. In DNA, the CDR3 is TGTGCCAGCAGCTATCAGGGATCTAATGAAAAACTGTTTTTT.

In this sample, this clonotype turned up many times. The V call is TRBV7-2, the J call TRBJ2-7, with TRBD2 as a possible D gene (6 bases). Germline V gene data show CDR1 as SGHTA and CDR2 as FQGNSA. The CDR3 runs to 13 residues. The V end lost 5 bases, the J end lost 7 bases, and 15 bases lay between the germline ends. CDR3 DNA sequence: TGTGCCAGCAGCGTGAGTCGGGAGAAGGAGCAGTACTTC. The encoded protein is CASSVSREKEQYF. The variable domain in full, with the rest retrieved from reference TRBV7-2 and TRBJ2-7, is GAGVSQSPSNKVTEKGKDVELRCDPISGHTALYWYRQSLGQGLEFLIYFQGNSAPDKSGLPSDRFSAERTGGSVSTLTIQRTQQEDSAVYLCASSVSREKEQYFGPGTRLTVT.

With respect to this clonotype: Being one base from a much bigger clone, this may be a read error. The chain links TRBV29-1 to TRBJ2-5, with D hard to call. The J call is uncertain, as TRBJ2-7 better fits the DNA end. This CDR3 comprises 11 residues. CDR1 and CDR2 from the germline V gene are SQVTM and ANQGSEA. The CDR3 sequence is CSGDGNHEQYF. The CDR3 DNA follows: TGCAGCGGTGATGGCAACCACGAGCAGTACTTC.

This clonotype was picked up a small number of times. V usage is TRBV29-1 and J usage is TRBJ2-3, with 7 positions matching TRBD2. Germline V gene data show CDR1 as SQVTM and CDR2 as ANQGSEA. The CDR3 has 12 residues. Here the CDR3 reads CGLAAFTDTQYF. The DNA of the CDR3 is TGCGGGCTAGCGGCCTTCACAGATACGCAGTATTTT.

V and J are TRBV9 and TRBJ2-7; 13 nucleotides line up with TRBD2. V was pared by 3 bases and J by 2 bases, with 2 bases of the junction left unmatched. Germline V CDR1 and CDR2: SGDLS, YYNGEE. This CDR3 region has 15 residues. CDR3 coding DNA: TGTGCCAGCAGCGAGGGGACTAGCGGGGCCTACGAGCAGTACTTC. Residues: CASSEGTSGAYEQYF.